This TCR beta chain is from a study of breast tumors, draining lymph nodes, adjacent tissues. TCRdb used MiXCR to reprocess the multiplex PCR reads, holding one entry per CDR3 protein. Of about 180,000 distinct CDR3 sequences in the sample, 33% were seen once. Breast cancer patients provided tissue from their axillary draining lymph nodes. Study results and limitations: The lymph node origin of tumor T cells was framed as consistent with a hypothesis, not demonstrated. The data were judged consistent with most tumor T cells coming from lymph node and expanding in tumor. Tumors had less TCR diversity than lymph nodes, more than nontumor tissue.

This CDR3 comprises 13 residues. Germline CDR1 and CDR2: SQVTM and ANQGSEA. V lost 6 bases and J lost 5, with 16 bases in between. This clonotype was picked up many times. Its specificity is not known. This sequence originates from a female donor with breast cancer. Some clones in this sample may be carry-over from other donors' samples. Source material: axillary lymph node tissue. This chain connects TRBV29-1 to TRBJ2-5, with D unresolved. The CDR3 spells CSVVPGSRETQYF. CDR3 DNA: TGCAGCGTGGTCCCCGGGTCGCGGGAGACCCAGTACTTC.